A single T cell receptor beta chain is shown here with its context. The table lists this clonotype with many counts. This clone's antigen is unknown. No base quality values were provided; no much bigger clone lies one nucleotide off. This sample is part of a study of T cells in Graves' hyperthyroidism and ophthalmopathy (dated by TCRdb to between 2018 and 2020). A note on the overall study: Peripheral blood was collected at initial diagnosis, before any treatment. For training and testing, the 100 or so patients in the discovery cohort were randomly divided in a 7:3 ratio. The paper reports TCR Vbeta CDR3 sequencing of approximately 140 peripheral blood samples: around 41 ophthalmopathy, under 80 hyperthyroidism and approximately 17 progressor patients. In roughly six Graves' hyperthyroidism patients, the study also compared T-cell repertoires from thyroid tissue with T-cell repertoires from blood. Following sampling, methimazole starting at 30 mg daily was given to hyperthyroidism patients, and high-dose intravenous methylprednisolone was given to ophthalmopathy patients. Prospective prediction of ophthalmopathy was tested in an independent validation cohort consisting of 18 to 20 hyperthyroidism patients and approximately 16 patients who later progressed to ophthalmopathy. To identify distinguishing TCR V-J signatures, a discovery cohort of 100 or so patients was used, comprising 40 to 45 with Graves' ophthalmopathy and 57 with stable Graves' hyperthyroidism.

The TCR beta CDR3 regions were amplified from RNA transcripts. For the first round of RT-PCR on the TCR CDR3, the HTBI primer set was used together with the Qiagen OneStep RT-PCR kit. Libraries were constructed in a second round of multiplex PCR, after which size selection and purification were performed. Libraries were sequenced paired-end with 100 bp reads on an Illumina HiSeq2000. As for the authors' bioinformatics: Raw data were processed with SOAPnuke, discarding reads with adapters, uncalled bases, mean Phred below 15, or no exact constant-primer or identifier match. High-quality paired reads were merged with COPE v1.2.5, and unique nucleotide sequences were defined as clonotypes. MiTCR v1.1 was used to align the clonotypes against IMGT TRBV, TRBD and TRBJ reference segments. Analysis was restricted to V-J combinations with a frequency above 0.0001, which covered about 99% of repertoires. A TCS score was defined as the ratio between F50 (clonal expansion) and ExV (chaos), using BLOSUM62-based TCRdist between CDR3 peptides within each V-J. Welch's t-statistics and random forest reduced around 510 V-J features to fewer than 15, which were used in a naive Bayes classifier (R e1071). TCRdb handled the public reads itself, with Q25 trimming in fastp and clone calling in MiXCR, and kept productive beta chains. Duplicate CDR3 protein sequences are folded into a single record with the most common DNA and genes. The V and J calls, along with clone size, are taken from TCRdb and not from the paper's own processing. This sample comprises 300,000 to 450,000 distinct CDR3 sequences, roughly 14% of them detected only once. In total, the top ten clones hold 11% of the sample.

A patient counted as having stable Graves' hyperthyroidism if no progression to ophthalmopathy occurred over 18 months of follow-up. Hyperthyroidism patients were newly diagnosed, had a disease duration of under 2 months, and were aged 18 to 65 years. Any patient with an uncontrolled infection, another autoimmune disease, pregnancy or lactation was excluded. Clinical symptoms, serum thyroxine and TRAb, thyroid ultrasound, and orbital computed tomography formed the basis for the diagnoses. PBMCs were separated from approximately 10 ml of fresh peripheral blood using Ficoll-Paque density gradient centrifugation. Trizol reagent was used to extract total RNA, and RNA quality was then checked on an Agilent 2100 Bioanalyzer. Paper-wide results and their limitations: A model built on a 13 V-J signature distinguished ophthalmopathy from stable hyperthyroidism, reaching roughly 88% sensitivity and 81.08% specificity in cross-validation and 80%/75% in testing. No statistical method was used to fix the sample size in advance, and group allocation was not hidden from the investigators. Most expanded thyroid clonotypes (frequency above 0.001) were also found in blood, which suggests that blood repertoires may mirror thyroid immune responses. In validation, the model predicted progression to ophthalmopathy a median of about 6.8 months before onset, with approximately 68% sensitivity and 72.22% specificity.

The sample was blood. The receptor was derived from a woman aged 55-69 years with Graves' hyperthyroidism.

This receptor carries the CDR3 CASSGESAGNEQYF. The DNA is TGTGCCAGCAGTGGCGAATCAGCTGGCAACGAGCAGTACTTC. The chain employs TRBV2 and TRBJ2-7, with the D gene not confidently named. Including the terminal cysteine and phenylalanine, the CDR3 comprises 14 residues. Only the CDR3 part of the read is kept: 42 bases, read in frame from the first base. The V and J ends are trimmed by 4 bases and 5 bases, leaving 15 bases between them. The CDR1 and CDR2 encoded by the germline V gene are SNHLY and FYNNEI.